This entry is about one T cell receptor (beta chain). This CDR3 is 16 amino acids long. V lost 0 bases and J lost 3; bases outside the gene matches: 6. Germline CDR1 is SGHRS and CDR2 is YFSETQ. The sample comes from a study of blood T cell repertoires in COVID-19. The overall study: COVID-19 samples from acute and convalescent phases originated in the United States, Italy and Spain. The analysed material was cDNA or gDNA that came from T cells, B-cell-depleted T cells, or PBMCs.

Under the authors' procedure: Reference gene primer amplification in the assay estimated nucleated cell counts. Data came from immunoSEQ multiplex PCR; TCRdb stores just in-frame clones and leaves some out. That table supplies the V and J calls and clone size; D and trimming were determined from the DNA. The table records about 200,000 clones, about nine tenths of them present only once. Material for sequencing was peripheral blood. This chain joins TRBV5-1 and TRBJ2-3, with 8 bases identical to TRBD2. The origin of this receptor is a woman between 65 and 79 years old with acute or convalescent COVID-19. CDR3 loop: CASSLVTGGITDTQYF. The CDR3 region has the DNA TGCGCCAGCAGCTTGGTTACGGGGGGGATTACAGATACGCAGTATTTT.